These 21 T cell receptor beta chains were sequenced from one sample in a study of blood T cell repertoires in COVID-19. Profiling relied on immunoSEQ multiplex PCR, and the TCRdb table lists in-frame clones only, not all of them. The sample holds approximately 300,000 clones, approximately 85% seen once. The sequenced sample consisted of PBMCs or T cells enriched from blood (not recorded which). The receptors stem from a woman aged 25 to 39 who had recovered from COVID-19.

The J gene is TRBJ2-3, the V gene TRBV27, with 7 bases identical to TRBD2. Per the germline V gene, CDR1 is MNHEY and CDR2 is SMNVEV (reference sequence). The CDR3 extends over 16 amino acids. V shed 6 bases, J shed 3 bases, and the junction held 12 bases outside the gene matches. The CDR3 region has the DNA TGTGCCAGCAGCCCCCTAGGGTGGCGGGGGACAGATACGCAGTATTTT. Translation gives CASSPLGWRGTDTQYF.

This clone has a handful of counts. The chain combines TRBV10-1 with TRBJ2-2; tentatively, D is TRBD2 (6 bases). The length of the CDR3 is 15 residues. V lost 4 bases and J lost 5, with 14 bases in between. Looked up from germline, CDR1 is WNHNN and CDR2 is SYGVQD (reference sequence). This CDR3 is CASSGSAGLTGELFF. The CDR3 coding sequence is TGCGCCAGCAGTGGGTCGGCGGGATTGACCGGGGAGCTGTTTTTT.

The chain recombines TRBV30 with TRBJ1-2; D remains unclear. Germline assignment: CDR1 GTSNPN and CDR2 SVGIG (reference sequence). V lost 8 bases and J 4 bases, leaving 11 bases between the germline ends. This CDR3 spans 11 amino acids. CDR3 DNA sequence: TGTGCCACCGAGGAGGGCTATGGCTACACCTTC. Amino acids: CATEEGYGYTF.

This clone appeared a single time. The chain recombines TRBV28 with TRBJ1-1; 9 bases map to TRBD1. V shed 5 bases and J 5 bases; nucleotides not matched to a gene: 9. There are 15 residues in the CDR3. Germline CDR1 is MDHEN and CDR2 is SYDVKM. CDR3 region: CASSTPDRGNTEAFF. CDR3 DNA: TGTGCCAGCAGTACACCGGACAGGGGTAATACTGAAGCTTTCTTT.

The J gene is TRBJ2-1, the V gene TRBV28, with 8 nucleotides matching TRBD2. The ends lost 6 bases at V and 1 base at J; junction bases unmatched: 8. The CDR3 length is 16 residues. Germline CDR1 is MDHEN and CDR2 is SYDVKM. As DNA, the CDR3 is TGTGCCAGCAGACGAACCGGGACTAGATCCTACAATGAGCAGTTCTTC. Its protein product is CASRRTGTRSYNEQFF. Full variable domain (rest looked up from reference TRBV28 and TRBJ2-1): DVKVTQSSRYLVKRTGEKVFLECVQDMDHENMFWYRQDPGLGLRLIYFSYDVKMKEKGDIPEGYSVSREKKERFSLILESASTNQTSMYLCASRRTGTRSYNEQFFGPGTRLTVL.

The count of this clone is one. The J gene is TRBJ1-1, the V gene TRBV11-2, with a possible D match to TRBD1 (5 bases). V lost 5 bases and J lost 11, with 12 bases in between. The CDR3 is made up of 11 amino acids. CDR1 SGHAT and CDR2 FQNNGV come from the germline V gene. The CDR3 coding sequence is TGTGCCAGCAGCCCGGGGGGGTTGGCTTTCTTT. Translated: CASSPGGLAFF.

V and J are TRBV7-2 and TRBJ2-3, with D hard to call. Germline values: CDR1 SGHTA, CDR2 FQGNSA. Trimming took off 3 bases at V and 4 bases at J, with 11 bases between the two ends. CDR3 size: 14 residues. The CDR3 is CASSFGPISDTQYF. CDR3 nucleotides: TGTGCCAGCAGCTTCGGTCCCATCTCAGATACGCAGTATTTT.

The chain uses TRBV2 and TRBJ2-7; 7 bases agree with TRBD1. The CDR3 has 14 amino acids. V dropped 8 bases and J dropped 2; count of bases not matched to a gene: 9. Per germline, CDR1 SNHLY and CDR2 FYNNEI. The CDR3 bases are TGTGCCAGCCAGGCACAGGGGCCGGCCTACGAGCAGTACTTC. Translating gives CASQAQGPAYEQYF.

The V call is TRBV7-2, the J call TRBJ1-2; the D gene is possibly TRBD1 (6 bases). This CDR3 comprises 15 residues. Trimming left V 1 base short and J 7 bases short, with 16 bases between. The germline V gene encodes CDR1 SGHTA and CDR2 FQGNSA. In DNA, the CDR3 is TGTGCCAGCAGCTTAGACCTGACAGGTATCGGTGGCTACACCTTC. Amino acids: CASSLDLTGIGGYTF.

The chain employs TRBV10-2 and TRBJ2-7; TRBD2 aligns across 9 bases. Germline V gives CDR1 WSHSY, CDR2 SAAADI. The CDR3 loop spans 19 amino acids. V was clipped by 6 bases and J by 5 bases; unmatched bases: 23. This CDR3 reads CASRDTPGRGREGGNEQYF. The CDR3 coding sequence is TGCGCCAGCAGGGACACCCCTGGAAGGGGGCGGGAGGGTGGAAACGAGCAGTACTTC.

V gene TRBV11-2 combines with J gene TRBJ2-7; D is perhaps TRBD1 (6 bases). This CDR3 has 15 amino acids. The germline V gene encodes CDR1 SGHAT and CDR2 FQNNGV. V was pared by 1 base and J by 2 bases, with 12 bases between. CDR3 residues: CASSLGVTGAYEQYF. DNA for the CDR3: TGTGCCAGCAGCTTAGGGGTGACAGGAGCCTACGAGCAGTACTTC.

This clone appeared a few times. This chain joins TRBV2 and TRBJ2-2, with 8 bases lining up with TRBD1. The germline V gene has CDR1 SNHLY and CDR2 FYNNEI. V lost 5 bases, J lost 3 bases, and 8 bases stayed unmatched. The CDR3 has 16 residues. The CDR3 region has the DNA TGTGCCAGCAGTATGGACAGGGTGATATACACCGGGGAGCTGTTTTTT. It specifies CASSMDRVIYTGELFF.

J is TRBJ1-2 and V is TRBV3-1 (or the pseudogene TRBV3-2); 8 bases are shared with TRBD1. The germline gives CDR1 LGHDT, CDR2 YNNKEL (reference sequence). This CDR3 comprises 13 residues. The V segment lost 1 base and the J segment 8 bases; nucleotides outside the gene matches: 3. The chain's CDR3 is CASSQGGTGGYTF. CDR3 coding DNA: TGTGCCAGCAGCCAAGGGGGGACAGGAGGCTACACCTTC.

The chain is built from TRBV4-2 and TRBJ2-1; 13 bases are shared with TRBD2. V was clipped by 0 bases and J by 7 bases; unmatched bases: 9. Germline CDR1 and CDR2: LGHNA and YNFKEQ. CDR3 length: 18 residues. As DNA, the CDR3 is TGTGCCAGCAGCCAAGACCCCCTCCGGACTAGCGGGGGAAATGAGCAGTTCTTC. Translating it yields CASSQDPLRTSGGNEQFF.

The chain links TRBV18 to TRBJ2-1; D remains ambiguous. V was clipped by 2 bases and J by 8 bases, with 13 bases between them. The CDR3 loop spans 14 amino acids. CDR1 KGHSH and CDR2 LQKENI come from the germline V gene. The CDR3 DNA follows: TGTGCCAGCTCACCAGCAGTTGCAAGCGATGAGCAGTTCTTC. This gives the protein CASSPAVASDEQFF. The full variable domain, completed using reference TRBV18 and TRBJ2-1, is NAGVMQNPRHLVRRRGQEARLRCSPMKGHSHVYWYRQLPEEGLKFMVYLQKENIIDESGMPKERFSAEFPKEGPSILRIQQVVRGDSAAYFCASSPAVASDEQFFGPGTRLTVL.

The gene calls are TRBV6-6 and TRBJ1-1; D ambiguous. Trimming left V 0 bases short and J 4 bases short, with 9 bases between. Germline assignment: CDR1 MNHNY and CDR2 SVGAGI (reference sequence). The CDR3 extends over 14 amino acids. The CDR3 nucleotides read TGTGCCAGCAGTTACTCTGCAGGTATCACTGAAGCTTTCTTT. Amino acids: CASSYSAGITEAFF.

The V gene is TRBV27, the J gene TRBJ2-2; weak D call: TRBD1 (6 bases). The CDR3 covers 15 residues. Trimming pared 1 base from V and 5 bases from J, leaving 11 bases between. Germline V CDR1 and CDR2: MNHEY, SMNVEV (reference sequence). The CDR3 region is CASSLFGTSTGELFF. DNA for the CDR3: TGTGCCAGCAGTTTATTCGGGACAAGTACCGGGGAGCTGTTTTTT.

The chain carries TRBV25-1 and TRBJ2-1; 9 bases line up with TRBD2. Germline loops: CDR1 MGHDK, CDR2 SYGVNS. The trim removed 1 base at V and 3 bases at J, leaving 10 bases unmatched. CDR3 length: 18 residues. CDR3 DNA sequence: TGTGCCAGCAGTGAATTTTCCGCTAGCGGGACCGTCTACAATGAGCAGTTCTTC. It translates to CASSEFSASGTVYNEQFF.

The V gene is TRBV30, the J gene TRBJ1-3; D uncertain. Trimming took 2 bases from V and 0 from J, leaving 11 bases between them. The length of the CDR3 is 15 residues. Germline lookup yields CDR1 GTSNPN and CDR2 SVGIG (reference sequence). CDR3 sequence reads: CAWSTMLGSGNTIYF. The CDR3 DNA is TGTGCCTGGAGTACCATGCTAGGCTCTGGAAACACCATATATTTT. The full variable domain, in which reference TRBV30 and TRBJ1-3 provide the parts outside the CDR3, is SQTIHQWPATLVQPVGSPLSLECTVEGTSNPNLYWYRQAAGRGLQLLFYSVGIGQISSEVPQNLSASRPQDRQFILSSKKLLLSDSGFYLCAWSTMLGSGNTIYFGEGSWLTVV.

This rearrangement joins TRBV30 to TRBJ1-4; D call uncertain. Germline CDR1 and CDR2: GTSNPN and SVGIG (reference sequence). The CDR3 totals 12 residues. Trimming shortened V by 2 bases and J by 15 bases, and 16 bases separated the two germline ends. The CDR3 spells CAWSLPAYEMFF. CDR3 nucleotide sequence: TGTGCCTGGAGTCTTCCCGCCTATGAAATGTTTTTT.

This chain connects TRBV5-4 to TRBJ1-3; possibly TRBD1 for D (5 bases). The V gene lost 4 bases and the J gene lost 1 base, with 27 bases spanning the gap. CDR3 length: 20 amino acids. CDR1 and CDR2 from the germline V gene are SGHNT and YYREEE (reference sequence). The CDR3 here is CASSLGRPAARGISGNTIYF. The CDR3 region has the DNA TGTGCCAGCAGCCTGGGACGGCCGGCCGCACGGGGAATTTCTGGAAACACCATATATTTT. The entire variable domain, with the rest obtained from reference TRBV5-4 and TRBJ1-3, is as follows: ETGVTQSPTHLIKTRGQQVTLRCSSQSGHNTVSWYQQALGQGPQFIFQYYREEENGRGNFPPRFSGLQFPNYSSELNVNALELDDSALYLCASSLGRPAARGISGNTIYFGEGSWLTVV.